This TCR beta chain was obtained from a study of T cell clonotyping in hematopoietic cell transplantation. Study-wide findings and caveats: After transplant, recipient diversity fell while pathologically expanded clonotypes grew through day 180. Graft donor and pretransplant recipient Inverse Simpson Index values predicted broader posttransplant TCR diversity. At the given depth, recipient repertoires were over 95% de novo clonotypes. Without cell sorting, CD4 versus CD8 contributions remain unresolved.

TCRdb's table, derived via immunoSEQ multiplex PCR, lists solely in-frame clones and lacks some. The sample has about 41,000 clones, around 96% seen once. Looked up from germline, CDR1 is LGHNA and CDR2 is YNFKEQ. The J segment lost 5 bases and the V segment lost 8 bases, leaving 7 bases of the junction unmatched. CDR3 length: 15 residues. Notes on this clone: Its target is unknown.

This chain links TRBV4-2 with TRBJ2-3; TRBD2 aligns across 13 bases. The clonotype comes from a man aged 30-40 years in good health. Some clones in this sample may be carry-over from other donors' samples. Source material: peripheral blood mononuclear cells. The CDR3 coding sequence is TGTGCCAGCGGCGAGGGACTAGCGGGACTAGATACGCAGTATTTT. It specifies CASGEGLAGLDTQYF.